A selection of T cell receptor beta chains follows, all from one sample in a study of T cells in Graves' hyperthyroidism and ophthalmopathy. One entry per CDR3 protein, called by TCRdb with MiXCR from the multiplex PCR reads. The sample includes fewer than 400,000 distinct CDR3 sequences, 20% to 25% seen only once; the top ten take less than 85%. The sequenced sample was blood. Receptors were obtained from a man aged 45-60 years with Graves' hyperthyroidism. CDR3s include the opening cysteine and the closing phenylalanine or tryptophan. The D gene is left open where the match is weak. Part of the rows lack a size; the others show once, few, many or a class for expanded clones.

d_call j_call clone_size v_call cdr3_aa cdr3_nt
TRBD1 TRBJ2-5 many TRBV20-1 CSAYHRDRGETQYF TGCAGTGCTTACCATCGGGACAGGGGAGAGACCCAGTACTTC
NA TRBJ1-5 few TRBV27 CASSFRDGNQPQHF TGTGCCAGCAGTTTTCGGGACGGCAATCAGCCCCAGCATTTT
NA TRBJ1-2 NA TRBV19 CASSMPGVGYGYTF TGTGCCAGTAGTATGCCCGGGGTCGGGTATGGCTACACCTTC
NA TRBJ2-7 few TRBV12-3/TRBV12-4 CASSLEGRGSEQYF TGTGCCAGCAGTTTAGAAGGGAGAGGCTCCGAGCAGTACTTC
NA TRBJ1-2 NA TRBV2 CASSDQPYGYTF TGTGCCAGCAGTGACCAGCCCTATGGCTACACCTTC
NA TRBJ1-2 few TRBV15 CATSRGGAQSYGYTF TGTGCCACCAGCAGAGGAGGGGCGCAGAGCTATGGCTACACCTTC
NA TRBJ2-1 many TRBV7-9 CASSPTGQTNEQFF TGTGCCAGCAGCCCTACCGGACAGACGAATGAGCAGTTCTTC
NA TRBJ2-1 few TRBV5-5 CASSLGQTSQFF TGTGCCAGCAGCCTCGGACAGACCTCCCAGTTCTTC
NA TRBJ2-3 few TRBV29-1 CSGGEGSDPTQYF TGCAGCGGCGGAGAGGGTTCGGACCCTACGCAGTATTTT
TRBD2 TRBJ2-1 many TRBV12-3/TRBV12-4 CASSFPGGTYNEQFF TGTGCCAGCAGTTTCCCCGGGGGGACCTACAATGAGCAGTTCTTC
NA TRBJ2-2 many TRBV2 CASTQNTGELFF TGTGCCAGCACACAGAACACCGGGGAGCTGTTTTTT
NA TRBJ2-2 NA TRBV10-1 CASSGGPKNTGELFF TGCGCCAGCAGTGGGGGGCCCAAGAACACCGGGGAGCTGTTTTTT
NA TRBJ1-5 NA TRBV18 CASSPGVERNQPQHF TGTGCCAGCTCACCTGGGGTGGAGCGCAATCAGCCCCAGCATTTT
NA TRBJ2-3 NA TRBV25-1 CASSEEGYPDTQYF TGTGCCAGCAGTGAAGAGGGGTATCCGGATACGCAGTATTTT
TRBD1 TRBJ1-2 many TRBV28 CASSVAGTGRYGYTF TGTGCCAGCAGTGTCGCCGGGACAGGGAGATATGGCTACACCTTC
NA TRBJ2-2 NA TRBV24-1 CATSVSNTGELFF TGTGCCACCAGTGTTTCGAACACCGGGGAGCTGTTTTTT
TRBD2 TRBJ2-3 many TRBV7-3 CASSLSGSGTDTQYF TGTGCCAGCAGCTTAAGCGGGAGTGGCACAGATACGCAGTATTTT
NA TRBJ1-5 NA TRBV6-5 CASSYSSSRIYSNQPQHF TGTGCCAGCAGTTACTCGAGTTCAAGGATTTATAGCAATCAGCCCCAGCATTTT
NA TRBJ2-5 NA TRBV6-9 CASSYGGRGETQYF TGTGCCAGCAGTTACGGGGGCCGGGGTGAGACCCAGTACTTC
TRBD1 TRBJ1-4 NA TRBV7-2 CASSRDSTRATNEKLFF TGTGCCAGCAGCAGGGACAGTACTAGAGCAACTAATGAAAAACTGTTTTTT